Listed here are 5 T cell receptor beta chains from one sample, sequenced in a study of T cells of healthy individuals. TCRdb re-derived calls from the 5' RACE reads in MiXCR, one entry per CDR3 protein. The data show 65,000 to 95,000 distinct CDR3 sequences, approximately 5.4% seen once. These receptor sequences come from a female donor in good health.

This clonotype was counted many times. The chain is built from TRBV5-5 and TRBJ2-7, with D perhaps matching TRBD1 or TRBD2 (5 bases each). The CDR3 is 14 amino acids. V was clipped by 3 bases and J by 6 bases, with 16 bases between them. Per the germline V gene, CDR1 is SGHKS and CDR2 is YYEKEE (reference sequence). The chain's CDR3 is CASSSYHGAGEQYF. The CDR3 DNA is TGTGCCAGCAGCTCGTATCACGGGGCCGGCGAGCAGTACTTC.

The sample holds many counts of this clonotype. The chain carries TRBV7-6 and TRBJ2-1; D may be TRBD2 (5 bases). Germline values: CDR1 SGHVS, CDR2 FNYEAQ. V lost 4 bases and J lost 7, with 17 bases in between. The CDR3 is 15 amino acids. This CDR3 is CASSSTKRARNEQFF. The CDR3 region has the DNA TGTGCCAGCAGCTCCACCAAGAGGGCTAGGAATGAGCAGTTCTTC.

The CDR3 is CASSPRSLEARGDYGYTF. CDR3 sequence (DNA): TGTGCCAGCAGCCCACGATCCCTCGAGGCTCGGGGAGACTATGGCTACACCTTC. V is TRBV7-9 and J is TRBJ1-2; D gene ambiguous. The CDR3 is made up of 18 amino acids. The germline CDR1 and CDR2 sequences are SEHNR and FQNEAQ (reference sequence). V was clipped by 5 bases and J by 3 bases, with 25 bases between them.

The CDR3 is CASYDTDYGYTF. DNA for the CDR3: TGTGCCAGCTACGATACCGACTATGGCTACACCTTC. The chain carries TRBV18 and TRBJ1-2; D not certain. The CDR3 is 12 residues long. Per the germline V gene, CDR1 is KGHSH and CDR2 is LQKENI. Trimming shortened V by 7 bases and J by 3 bases, and 9 bases separated the two germline ends.

There are many counts of this clonotype. The CDR3 sequence: CSVLGRNTEAFF. The CDR3 DNA follows: TGCAGCGTTTTAGGGAGGAACACTGAAGCTTTCTTT. The genes are TRBV29-1 and TRBJ1-1; no reliable D call. The CDR3 sequence is 12 residues long. Per the germline V gene, CDR1 is SQVTM and CDR2 is ANQGSEA. The germline V and J ends were trimmed by 5 bases and 1 base, with 8 bases remaining between them.